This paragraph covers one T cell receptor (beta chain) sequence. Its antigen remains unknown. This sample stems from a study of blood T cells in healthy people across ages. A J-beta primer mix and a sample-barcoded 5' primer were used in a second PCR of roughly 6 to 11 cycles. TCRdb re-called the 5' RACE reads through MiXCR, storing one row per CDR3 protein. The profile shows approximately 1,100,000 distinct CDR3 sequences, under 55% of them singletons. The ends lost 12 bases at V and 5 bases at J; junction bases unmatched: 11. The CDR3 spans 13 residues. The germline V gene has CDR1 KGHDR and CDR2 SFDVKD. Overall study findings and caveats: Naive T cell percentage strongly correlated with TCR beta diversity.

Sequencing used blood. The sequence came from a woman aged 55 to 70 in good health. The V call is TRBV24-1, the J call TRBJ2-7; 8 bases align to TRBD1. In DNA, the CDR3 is TGTGCCGGGGCTTACAGGGGGACCCACGAGCAGTACTTC. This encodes CAGAYRGTHEQYF.